These 11 T cell receptor beta chains originate from one sample sequenced in a study of shared clonotypes between healthy human individuals. Clones were read by immunoSEQ multiplex PCR, and TCRdb kept only the in-frame ones, dropping some. This table has under 130,000 clones, just over 65% appearing once. Sequenced input: memory CD8+ T cells sorted from blood. Subset denoted: CD45RO+ cells pooled with CCR7-negative TemRA cells. Source of these receptors: a woman in her thirties in good health.

This clone appeared a single time. The chain links TRBV7-6 to TRBJ1-1; 8 nucleotides line up with TRBD1. The CDR3 spans 15 residues. After removal of 4 bases from V and 0 bases from J, the junction contained 4 bases not matched to a gene. Per the germline V gene, CDR1 is SGHVS and CDR2 is FNYEAQ. CDR3 in amino acids: CASSSNRGMNTEAFF. The CDR3 bases are TGTGCCAGCAGCTCGAACAGGGGGATGAACACTGAAGCTTTCTTT. Drawing the rest from reference TRBV7-6 and TRBJ1-1, the complete variable domain is GAGVSQSPRYKVTKRGQDVALRCDPISGHVSLYWYRQALGQGPEFLTYFNYEAQQDKSGLPNDRFSAERPEGSISTLTIQRTEQRDSAMYRCASSSNRGMNTEAFFGQGTRLTVV.

The chain employs TRBV5-6 and TRBJ2-2, with D uncertain. CDR3 size: 16 residues. Germline CDR1 and CDR2: SGHDT and YYEEEE. V was shortened by 0 bases and J by 0 bases, with 9 bases between the two germline ends. CDR3 sequence reads: CASSLARKTNTGELFF. CDR3 sequence (DNA): TGTGCCAGCAGCTTGGCCAGAAAGACGAACACCGGGGAGCTGTTTTTT.

There are a few counts of this clone. This chain links TRBV9 with TRBJ2-1; TRBD2 agrees at 9 bases. Trimming took 2 bases from V and 2 from J; bases not matched to a gene: 5. Per germline, CDR1 SGDLS and CDR2 YYNGEE. This CDR3 spans 16 amino acids. The CDR3, as DNA: TGTGCCAGCAGCGTCGGGCAGCGGGGGGCCTACAATGAGCAGTTCTTC. Its protein product is CASSVGQRGAYNEQFF.

The chain has TRBV15 and TRBJ2-1, with D unresolved. The length of the CDR3 is 13 residues. Germline-derived CDR1 and CDR2 are LNHNV and YYDKDF (reference sequence). V lost 6 bases and J lost 2, with 8 bases in between. CDR3 loop: CATSGETYNEQFF. CDR3 nucleotides: TGTGCCACCAGTGGAGAAACCTACAATGAGCAGTTCTTC.

About this clone: Other DNA sequences in the same sample also yield this CDR3. This chain connects TRBV6-4 to TRBJ2-1; weak D call: TRBD1 (6 bases). The CDR3 is 15 amino acids. The germline V gene has CDR1 MRHNA and CDR2 SNTAGT. V gave up 4 bases and J gave up 4 bases, with 14 bases separating them. CDR3 in DNA: TGTGCCAGCAGTGTCGGGACACATCTTTACAATGAGCAGTTCTTC. This sequence encodes CASSVGTHLYNEQFF.

The gene calls are TRBV29-1 and TRBJ1-1; 9 bases line up with TRBD1. Germline CDR1 and CDR2: SQVTM and ANQGSEA. Trimming took 3 bases from V and 5 from J; bases not matched to a gene: 4. CDR3 length equals 13 residues. CDR3 region: CSVDQTGGTEAFF. The DNA for the CDR3 is TGCAGCGTTGACCAGACAGGGGGGACTGAAGCTTTCTTT.

The chain uses TRBV5-6 and TRBJ2-1; TRBD2 aligns across 12 bases. Looked up from germline, CDR1 is SGHDT and CDR2 is YYEEEE. The CDR3 runs to 16 residues. Trimming at V came to 1 base and at J to 3 bases, leaving 2 bases not matched to a gene. The CDR3 reads CASSLTSGRFYNEQFF. In nucleotides, the CDR3 is TGTGCCAGCAGCTTGACTAGCGGGAGGTTCTACAATGAGCAGTTCTTC. Looking up the rest from reference TRBV5-6 and TRBJ2-1 gives the full variable domain: DAGVTQSPTHLIKTRGQQVTLRCSPKSGHDTVSWYQQALGQGPQFIFQYYEEEERQRGNFPDRFSGHQFPNYSSELNVNALLLGDSALYLCASSLTSGRFYNEQFFGPGTRLTVL.

The chain uses TRBV6-1 and TRBJ1-2; TRBD1 is a possible D gene (6 bases). The germline V and J ends were trimmed by 4 bases and 12 bases, with 24 bases remaining between them. The CDR3 has 15 residues. Germline V gene data show CDR1 as MNHNS and CDR2 as SASEGT. This CDR3 reads CASSVTGFPPQDDTF. The CDR3 bases are TGTGCCAGCAGTGTGACAGGCTTCCCCCCACAGGACGACACCTTC.

The CDR3 coding sequence is TGTGCCAGCAGTTACGAGCGGCCATCAATGAACACTGAAGCTTTCTTT. Its translation: CASSYERPSMNTEAFF. The V gene is TRBV6-5, the J gene TRBJ1-1; D is ambiguous. The CDR3 has 16 amino acids. V gave up 2 bases and J gave up 0 bases, with 13 bases separating them. In germline, CDR1 is MNHEY, CDR2 SVGAGI.

This clone was seen a few times. The chain joins TRBV28 to TRBJ2-7; D unresolved. V was trimmed by 5 bases and J by 7 bases, leaving 9 bases between them. Per germline, CDR1 MDHEN and CDR2 SYDVKM. This CDR3 has 11 amino acids. CDR3 nucleotides: TGTGCCAGCAGTATTGACCGGGAGCAGTACTTC. Translation gives CASSIDREQYF.

The chain recombines TRBV5-6 with TRBJ1-5; D is ambiguous. CDR3 length: 15 residues. Looked up from germline, CDR1 is SGHDT and CDR2 is YYEEEE. V was clipped by 0 bases and J by 5 bases, with 12 bases between them. CDR3 sequence: CASSLADALDQPQHF. DNA for the CDR3: TGTGCCAGCAGCTTGGCCGACGCCTTGGATCAGCCCCAGCATTTT.